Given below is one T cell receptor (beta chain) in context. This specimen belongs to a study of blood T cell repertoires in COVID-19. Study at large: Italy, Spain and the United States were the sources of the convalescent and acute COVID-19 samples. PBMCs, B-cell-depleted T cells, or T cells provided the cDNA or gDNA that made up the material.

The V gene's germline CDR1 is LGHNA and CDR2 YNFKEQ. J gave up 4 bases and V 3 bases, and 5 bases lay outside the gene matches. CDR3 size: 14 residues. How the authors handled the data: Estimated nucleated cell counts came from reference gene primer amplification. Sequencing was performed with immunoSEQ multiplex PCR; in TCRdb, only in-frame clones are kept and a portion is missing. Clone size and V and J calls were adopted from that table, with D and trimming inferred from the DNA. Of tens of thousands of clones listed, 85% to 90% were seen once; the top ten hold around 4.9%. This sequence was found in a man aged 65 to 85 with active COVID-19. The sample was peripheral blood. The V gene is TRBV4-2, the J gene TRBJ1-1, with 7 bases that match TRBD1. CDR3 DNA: TGTGCCAGCAGCCAGGACCAGGGGGGCACTGAAGCTTTCTTT. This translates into CASSQDQGGTEAFF.